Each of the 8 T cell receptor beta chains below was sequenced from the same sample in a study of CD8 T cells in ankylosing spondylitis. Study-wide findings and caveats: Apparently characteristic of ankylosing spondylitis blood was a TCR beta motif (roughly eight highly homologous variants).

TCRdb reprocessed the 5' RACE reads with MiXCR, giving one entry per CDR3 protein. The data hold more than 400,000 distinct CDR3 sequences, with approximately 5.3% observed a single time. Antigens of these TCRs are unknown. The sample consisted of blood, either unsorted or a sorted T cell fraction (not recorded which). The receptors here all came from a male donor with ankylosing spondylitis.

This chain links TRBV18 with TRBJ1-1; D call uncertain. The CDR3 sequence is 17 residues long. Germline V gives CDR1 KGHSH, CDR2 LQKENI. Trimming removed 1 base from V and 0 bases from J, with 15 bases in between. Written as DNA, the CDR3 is TGTGCCAGCTCACCACGGAGCGATAGGATCCTGAACACTGAAGCTTTCTTT. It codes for CASSPRSDRILNTEAFF.

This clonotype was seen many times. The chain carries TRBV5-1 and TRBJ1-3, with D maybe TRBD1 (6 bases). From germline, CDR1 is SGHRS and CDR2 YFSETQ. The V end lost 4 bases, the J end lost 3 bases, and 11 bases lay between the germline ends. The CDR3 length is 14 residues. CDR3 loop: CASSGQGIGNTIYF. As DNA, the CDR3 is TGCGCCAGCAGCGGTCAGGGGATTGGAAACACCATATATTTT.

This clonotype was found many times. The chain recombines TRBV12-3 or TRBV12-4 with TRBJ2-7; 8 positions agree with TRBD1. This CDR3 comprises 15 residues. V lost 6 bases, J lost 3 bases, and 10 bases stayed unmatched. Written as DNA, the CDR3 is TGTGCCAGCAGGAGGACAGGGAATAGAATCTACGAGCAGTACTTC. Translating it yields CASRRTGNRIYEQYF.

This CDR3 is CAISGGRHSGANVLTF. Here the CDR3 DNA reads TGTGCCATCAGTGGGGGGCGTCACTCTGGGGCCAACGTCCTGACTTTC. V and J are TRBV10-3 and TRBJ2-6; TRBD1 might be the D (6 bases). There are 16 residues in the CDR3. The ends were cut back, 4 bases at V and 0 bases at J, with 10 bases in the middle. From germline, CDR1 is ENHRY and CDR2 SYGVKD.

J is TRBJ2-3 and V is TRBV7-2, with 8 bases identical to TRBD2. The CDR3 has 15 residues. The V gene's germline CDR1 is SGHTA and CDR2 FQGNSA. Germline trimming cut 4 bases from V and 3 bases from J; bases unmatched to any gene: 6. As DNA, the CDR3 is TGTGCCAGCAGCTCCCGGGGGGGCCTGACAGATACGCAGTATTTT. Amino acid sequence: CASSSRGGLTDTQYF.

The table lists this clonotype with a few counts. The DNA for the CDR3 is TGTGCCAGCAGCGTAGCTAGCACAGATACGCAGTATTTT. Protein: CASSVASTDTQYF. The chain is built from TRBV9 and TRBJ2-3; D remains ambiguous. V dropped 0 bases and J dropped 0 bases, with 2 bases sitting between them. In germline, CDR1 is SGDLS, CDR2 YYNGEE. The CDR3 is 13 residues long.

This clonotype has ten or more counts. In DNA, the CDR3 is TGTGCCAGCAGCTTACAGGGTGGAACCGGTTGGGGAAGCTCCTACGAGCAGTACTTC. Protein sequence: CASSLQGGTGWGSSYEQYF. The chain employs TRBV11-2 and TRBJ2-7; D is possibly TRBD1 (5 bases). V lost 2 bases and J 0 bases, leaving 23 bases between the germline ends. The CDR3 extends over 19 amino acids. The germline V gene encodes CDR1 SGHAT and CDR2 FQNNGV.

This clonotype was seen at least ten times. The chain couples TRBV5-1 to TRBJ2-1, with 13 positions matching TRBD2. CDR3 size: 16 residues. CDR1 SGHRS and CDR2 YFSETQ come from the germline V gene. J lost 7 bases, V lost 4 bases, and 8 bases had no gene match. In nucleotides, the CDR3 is TGCGCCAGCAGCCGCCCGGGACTAGCGGGAAAAAATGAGCAGTTCTTC. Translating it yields CASSRPGLAGKNEQFF.